These T cell receptor beta chains were read from a single sample in a study of shared clonotypes between healthy human individuals. The assay was immunoSEQ multiplex PCR, and TCRdb's table has in-frame clones only and misses some. The sample holds some 2,500,000 clones, approximately 93% seen once. Sequencing was done on a sample of naive CD4+ T cells from PBMCs. Receptors originate from a man in his late teens or twenties in good health. Some clones in this sample may be carry-over from other donors' samples. Both conserved end residues are part of each CDR3. The order of the fields is D gene, V gene, clone size, J gene, CDR3 DNA, CDR3 protein. D genes are given only for firm matches. Some rows have no size entry. The others give once, few or many, or a class for an expanded clone.

>TRBD2|TRBV9|-|TRBJ2-5
TGTGCCAGCAGCGTAGGCGGTGGGGAGGGGACCCAGTACTTC
CASSVGGGEGTQYF
>-|TRBV14|-|TRBJ1-4
TGTGCCAGCAGCCCGACAAGTACTGCAACTAATGAAAAACTGTTTTTT
CASSPTSTATNEKLFF
>TRBD1|TRBV5-6|once|TRBJ1-2
TGTGCCAGCAGCTTCCGGGACAGGGGAGTCTATGGCTACACCTTC
CASSFRDRGVYGYTF
>-|TRBV6-1|-|TRBJ2-5
TGTGCCAGCAGTGAACTGAGACAAGAGACCCAGTACTTC
CASSELRQETQYF
>-|TRBV4-2|-|TRBJ2-5
TGTGCCAGCAGCCAAGGGGAGGTACAAGAGACCCAGTACTTC
CASSQGEVQETQYF
>-|TRBV7-2|-|TRBJ1-2
TGTGCCAGCAGCTTAGGTCCTGCAAGTCGCTATGGCTACACCTTC
CASSLGPASRYGYTF
>-|TRBV6-1|once|TRBJ2-3
TGTGCCAGCAAAAAATCGCTAAGCACAGATACGCAGTATTTT
CASKKSLSTDTQYF
>-|TRBV9|-|TRBJ2-7
TGTGCCAGCAGCCGAAGGGGGGGAGGGGACGAGCAGTACTTC
CASSRRGGGDEQYF
>-|TRBV27|-|TRBJ2-7
TGTGCCAGCAATAAACAAGGGGTTCTCCTCTCTACCTACGAGCAGTACTTC
CASNKQGVLLSTYEQYF
>TRBD2|TRBV7-2|-|TRBJ2-1
TGTGCCAGCTCCCTAGCGGGGGTATACAATGAGCAGTTCTTC
CASSLAGVYNEQFF
>TRBD1|TRBV28|once|TRBJ1-2
TGTGCCAGCAGTTCTACCGGGACAGGGTATGGCTACACCTTC
CASSSTGTGYGYTF
>TRBD1|TRBV18|once|TRBJ1-1
TGTGCCAGCTCACCTAATTTAAGACAGGGAGGTACTGAAGCTTTCTTT
CASSPNLRQGGTEAFF
>TRBD1|TRBV28|-|TRBJ1-2
TGTGCCAGCAGGTTACAGGGGGCTGGGTCGTATGGCTACACCTTC
CASRLQGAGSYGYTF
>-|TRBV28|-|TRBJ1-5
TGTGCCAGCAGTTTGTGGGGAAAAGGGGGCAATCAGCCCCAGCATTTT
CASSLWGKGGNQPQHF
>-|TRBV7-7|-|TRBJ2-5
TGTGCCAGCAGCTTACGGGATGGGGCCGCGGAGACCCAGTACTTC
CASSLRDGAAETQYF
>-|TRBV6-5|-|TRBJ2-2
TGTGCCAGCAGTCCCCCGGGGACGAACACCGGGGAGCTGTTTTTT
CASSPPGTNTGELFF
>TRBD1|TRBV28|-|TRBJ2-7
TGTGCCAGCAGATTGACAGGGGTTGGCGAGCAGTACTTC
CASRLTGVGEQYF
>-|TRBV27|-|TRBJ2-7
TGTGCCAGCAGTTTAAGGATACGTATCGGGGGTATCTCCTACGAGCAGTACTTC
CASSLRIRIGGISYEQYF
>-|TRBV4-3|once|TRBJ2-6
TGCGCCAGCAGCCCGACGACAGGATCTGGGGCCAACGTCCTGACTTTC
CASSPTTGSGANVLTF
>-|TRBV2|few|TRBJ1-1
TGTGCCAGCAGTGAATCGATAGACTACGCTGAAGCTTTCTTT
CASSESIDYAEAFF
>TRBD1|TRBV7-3|-|TRBJ2-6
TGTGCCAGCAGCCCTTATACACGACAGGGGGCTTTCTCTGGGGCCAACGTCCTGACTTTC
CASSPYTRQGAFSGANVLTF
>TRBD1|TRBV6-6|-|TRBJ1-1
TGTGCCAGCACCAACCTATGGACAGGCGCAAACACTGAAGCTTTCTTT
CASTNLWTGANTEAFF
>-|TRBV14|-|TRBJ2-3
TGTGCCAGCAGCCCAGGACGAAGCGCAGATACGCAGTATTTT
CASSPGRSADTQYF